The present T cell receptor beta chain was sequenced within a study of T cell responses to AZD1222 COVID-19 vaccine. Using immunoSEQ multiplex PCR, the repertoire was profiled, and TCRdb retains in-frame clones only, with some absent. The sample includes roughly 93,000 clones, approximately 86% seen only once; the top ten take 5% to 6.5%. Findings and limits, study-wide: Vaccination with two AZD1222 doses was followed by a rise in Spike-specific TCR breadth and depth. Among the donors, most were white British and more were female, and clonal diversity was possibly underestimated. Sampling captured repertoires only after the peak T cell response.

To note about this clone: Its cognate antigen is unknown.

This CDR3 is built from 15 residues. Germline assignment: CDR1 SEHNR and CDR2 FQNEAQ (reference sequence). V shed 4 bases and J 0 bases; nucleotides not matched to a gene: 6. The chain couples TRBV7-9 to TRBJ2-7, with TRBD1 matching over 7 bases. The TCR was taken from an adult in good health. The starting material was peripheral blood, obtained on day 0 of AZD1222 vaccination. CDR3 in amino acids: CASSSWGQSSYEQYF. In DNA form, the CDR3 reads TGTGCCAGCAGCTCCTGGGGACAGAGCTCCTACGAGCAGTACTTC. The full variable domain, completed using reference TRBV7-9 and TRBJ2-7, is DTGVSQNPRHKITKRGQNVTFRCDPISEHNRLYWYRQTLGQGPEFLTYFQNEAQLEKSRLLSDRFSAERPKGSFSTLEIQRTEQGDSAMYLCASSSWGQSSYEQYFGPGTRLTVT.